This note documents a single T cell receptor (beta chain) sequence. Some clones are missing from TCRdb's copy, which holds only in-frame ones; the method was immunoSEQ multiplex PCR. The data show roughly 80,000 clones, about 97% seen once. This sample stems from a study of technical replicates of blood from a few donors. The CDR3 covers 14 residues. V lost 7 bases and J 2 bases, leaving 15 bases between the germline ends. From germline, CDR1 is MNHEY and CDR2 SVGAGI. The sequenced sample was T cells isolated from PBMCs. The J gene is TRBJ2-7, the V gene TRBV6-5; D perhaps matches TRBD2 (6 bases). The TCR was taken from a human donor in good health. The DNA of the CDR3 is TGTGCCAGCAACCGCAGGGAGGTTCCCTACGAGCAGTACTTC. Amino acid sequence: CASNRREVPYEQYF.